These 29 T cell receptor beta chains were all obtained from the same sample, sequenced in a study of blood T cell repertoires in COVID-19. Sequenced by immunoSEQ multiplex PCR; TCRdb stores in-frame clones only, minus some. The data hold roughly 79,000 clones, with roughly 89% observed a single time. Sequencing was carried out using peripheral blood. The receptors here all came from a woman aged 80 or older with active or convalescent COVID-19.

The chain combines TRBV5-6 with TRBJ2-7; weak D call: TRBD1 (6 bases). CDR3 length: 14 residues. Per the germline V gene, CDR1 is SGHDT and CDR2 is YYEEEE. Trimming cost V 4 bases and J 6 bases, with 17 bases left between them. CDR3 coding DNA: TGTGCCAGCAGCGTGCGACAGGTCGGAAGCGAGCAGTACTTC. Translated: CASSVRQVGSEQYF.

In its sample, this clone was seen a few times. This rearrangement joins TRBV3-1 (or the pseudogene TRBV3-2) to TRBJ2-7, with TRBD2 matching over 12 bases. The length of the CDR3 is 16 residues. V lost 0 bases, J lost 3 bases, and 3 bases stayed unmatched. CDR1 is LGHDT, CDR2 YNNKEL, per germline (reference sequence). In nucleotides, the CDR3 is TGTGCCAGCAGCCAAGAAGTGACTAGCGGGGGCTACGAGCAGTACTTC. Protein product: CASSQEVTSGGYEQYF.

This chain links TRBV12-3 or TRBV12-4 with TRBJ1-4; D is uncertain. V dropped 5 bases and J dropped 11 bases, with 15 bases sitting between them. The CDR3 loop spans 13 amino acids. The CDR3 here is CASSTLEGTKLFF. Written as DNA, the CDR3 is TGTGCCAGCAGTACCCTGGAGGGTACGAAACTGTTTTTT.

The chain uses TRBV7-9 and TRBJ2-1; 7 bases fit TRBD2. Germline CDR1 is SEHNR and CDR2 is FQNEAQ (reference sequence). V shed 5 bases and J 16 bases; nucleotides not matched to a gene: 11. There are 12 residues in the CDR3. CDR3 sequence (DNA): TGTGCCAGCAGCGGCGATCAAGGACTAGACTTCTTC. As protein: CASSGDQGLDFF.

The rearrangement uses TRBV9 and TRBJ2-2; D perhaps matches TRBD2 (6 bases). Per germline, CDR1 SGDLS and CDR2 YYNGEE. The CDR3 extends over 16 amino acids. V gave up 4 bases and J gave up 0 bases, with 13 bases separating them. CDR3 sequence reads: CASSQWGTSNTGELFF. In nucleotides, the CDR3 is TGTGCCAGCAGCCAGTGGGGGACTTCGAACACCGGGGAGCTGTTTTTT.

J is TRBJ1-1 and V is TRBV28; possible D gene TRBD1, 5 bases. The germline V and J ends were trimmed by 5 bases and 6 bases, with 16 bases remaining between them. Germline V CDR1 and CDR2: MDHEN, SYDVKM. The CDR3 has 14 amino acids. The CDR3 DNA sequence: TGTGCCAGCAGTACCTACAGAGGAGGGGCTGAAGCTTTCTTT. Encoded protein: CASSTYRGGAEAFF.

The CDR3 loop reads CASSNRDTLETEAFF. The CDR3 coding sequence is TGTGCCAGCAGCAACCGGGACACCCTCGAAACTGAAGCTTTCTTT. This chain links TRBV7-2 with TRBJ1-1; D is perhaps TRBD1 (6 bases). The CDR3 spans 15 residues. V was trimmed by 5 bases and J by 5 bases, leaving 18 bases between them. Germline V lookup: CDR1 SGHTA, CDR2 FQGNSA.

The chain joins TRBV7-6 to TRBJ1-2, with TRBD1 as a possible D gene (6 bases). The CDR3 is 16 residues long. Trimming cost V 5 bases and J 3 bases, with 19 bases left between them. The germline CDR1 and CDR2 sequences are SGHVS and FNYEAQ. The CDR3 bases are TGTGCCAGCAGCCCGTTCTCAGGGGCCCCCGACTATGGCTACACCTTC. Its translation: CASSPFSGAPDYGYTF.

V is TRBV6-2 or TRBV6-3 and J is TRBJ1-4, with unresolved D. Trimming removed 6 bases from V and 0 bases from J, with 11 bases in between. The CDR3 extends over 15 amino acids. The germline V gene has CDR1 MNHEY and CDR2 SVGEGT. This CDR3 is CASSPTRTTNEKLFF. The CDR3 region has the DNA TGTGCCAGCAGCCCCACGAGGACAACTAATGAAAAACTGTTTTTT.

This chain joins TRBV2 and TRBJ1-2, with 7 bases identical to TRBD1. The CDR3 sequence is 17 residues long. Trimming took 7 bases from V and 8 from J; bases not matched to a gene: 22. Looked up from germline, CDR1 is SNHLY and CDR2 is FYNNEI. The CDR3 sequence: CASTPDWGRPQGTGYTF. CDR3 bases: TGTGCCAGCACCCCGGATTGGGGTCGCCCACAGGGGACCGGCTACACCTTC.

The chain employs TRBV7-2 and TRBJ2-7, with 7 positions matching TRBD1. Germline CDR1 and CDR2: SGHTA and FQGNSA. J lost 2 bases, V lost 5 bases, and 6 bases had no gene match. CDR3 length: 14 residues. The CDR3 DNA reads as TGTGCCAGCAGCCAGGACAGGACGACCTACGAGCAGTACTTC. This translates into CASSQDRTTYEQYF.

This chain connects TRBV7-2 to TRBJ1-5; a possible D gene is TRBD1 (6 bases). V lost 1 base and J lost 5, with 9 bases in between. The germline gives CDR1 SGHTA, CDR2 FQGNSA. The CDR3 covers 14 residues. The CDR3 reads CASSLVYRDQPQHF. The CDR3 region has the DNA TGTGCCAGCAGCTTAGTCTACAGGGATCAGCCCCAGCATTTT.

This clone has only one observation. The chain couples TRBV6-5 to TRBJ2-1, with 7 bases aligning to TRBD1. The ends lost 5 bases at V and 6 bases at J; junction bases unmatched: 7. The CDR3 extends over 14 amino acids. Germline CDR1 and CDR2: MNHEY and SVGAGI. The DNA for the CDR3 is TGTGCCAGCAGTCCTGGGCCAGGGGGCAATGAGCAGTTCTTC. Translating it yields CASSPGPGGNEQFF.

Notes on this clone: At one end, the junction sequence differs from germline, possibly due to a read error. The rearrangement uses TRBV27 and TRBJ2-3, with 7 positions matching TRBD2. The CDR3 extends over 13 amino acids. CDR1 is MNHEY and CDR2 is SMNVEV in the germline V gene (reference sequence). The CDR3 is CASSAGLPDTQYF. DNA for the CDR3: TGTGCCAGCAGTGCGGGACTACCAGACACGCAGTATTTT.

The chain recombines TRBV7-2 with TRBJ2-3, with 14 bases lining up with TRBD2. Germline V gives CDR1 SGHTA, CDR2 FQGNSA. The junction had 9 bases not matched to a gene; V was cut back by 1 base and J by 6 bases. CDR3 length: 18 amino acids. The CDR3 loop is CASSLDSVGTSGGDTQYF. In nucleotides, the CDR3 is TGTGCCAGCAGCTTAGACTCGGTAGGGACTAGCGGGGGTGATACGCAGTATTTT.

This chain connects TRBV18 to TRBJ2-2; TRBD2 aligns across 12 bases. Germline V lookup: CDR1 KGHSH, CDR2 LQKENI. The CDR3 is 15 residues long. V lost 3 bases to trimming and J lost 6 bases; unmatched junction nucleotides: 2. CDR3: CASSPGLAGPGELFF. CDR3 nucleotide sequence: TGTGCCAGCTCACCTGGACTAGCGGGACCCGGGGAGCTGTTTTTT.

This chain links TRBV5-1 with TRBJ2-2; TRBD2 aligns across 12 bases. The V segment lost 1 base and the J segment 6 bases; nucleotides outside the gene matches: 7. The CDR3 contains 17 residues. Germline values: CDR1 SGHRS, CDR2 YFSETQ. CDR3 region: CASSLSSGRARAGELFF. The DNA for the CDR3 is TGCGCCAGCAGCTTGTCTAGCGGGAGGGCCCGAGCCGGGGAGCTGTTTTTT.

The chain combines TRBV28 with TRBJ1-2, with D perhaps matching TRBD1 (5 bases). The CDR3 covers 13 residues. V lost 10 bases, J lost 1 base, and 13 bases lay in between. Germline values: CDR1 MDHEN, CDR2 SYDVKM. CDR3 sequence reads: CATGTGDNYGYTF. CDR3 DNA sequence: TGTGCCACGGGCACAGGTGATAACTATGGCTACACCTTC.

The CDR3: CASALSPNQPQHF. CDR3 in DNA: TGTGCCAGCGCCCTATCCCCCAATCAGCCCCAGCATTTT. V is TRBV7-2 and J is TRBJ1-5; D uncertain. CDR3 length: 13 residues. In germline, CDR1 is SGHTA, CDR2 FQGNSA. With 8 bases removed from V and 3 bases from J, the gap between germline ends came to 11 bases.

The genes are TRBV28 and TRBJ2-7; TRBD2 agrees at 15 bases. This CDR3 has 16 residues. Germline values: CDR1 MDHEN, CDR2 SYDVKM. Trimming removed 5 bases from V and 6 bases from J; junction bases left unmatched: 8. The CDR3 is CASSRGLAGGHAEQYF. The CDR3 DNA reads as TGTGCCAGCAGTCGGGGACTAGCGGGAGGTCACGCCGAGCAGTACTTC.

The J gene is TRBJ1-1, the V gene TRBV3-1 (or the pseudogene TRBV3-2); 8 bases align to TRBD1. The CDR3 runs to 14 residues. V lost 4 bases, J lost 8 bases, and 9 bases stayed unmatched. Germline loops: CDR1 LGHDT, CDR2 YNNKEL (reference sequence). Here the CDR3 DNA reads TGTGCCAGCAGCCGATTGGGACAGGAAGGGGAAGCTTTCTTT. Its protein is CASSRLGQEGEAFF.

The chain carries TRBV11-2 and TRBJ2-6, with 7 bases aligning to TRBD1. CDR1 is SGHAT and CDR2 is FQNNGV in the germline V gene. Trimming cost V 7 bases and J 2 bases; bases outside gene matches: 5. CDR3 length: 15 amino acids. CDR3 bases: TGTGCCAGCACGCCAGGGGGTCCTGGGGCCAACGTCCTGACTTTC. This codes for CASTPGGPGANVLTF. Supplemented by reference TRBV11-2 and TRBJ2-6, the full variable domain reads EAGVAQSPRYKIIEKRQSVAFWCNPISGHATLYWYQQILGQGPKLLIQFQNNGVVDDSQLPKDRFSAERLKGVDSTLKIQPAKLEDSAVYLCASTPGGPGANVLTFGAGSRLTVL.

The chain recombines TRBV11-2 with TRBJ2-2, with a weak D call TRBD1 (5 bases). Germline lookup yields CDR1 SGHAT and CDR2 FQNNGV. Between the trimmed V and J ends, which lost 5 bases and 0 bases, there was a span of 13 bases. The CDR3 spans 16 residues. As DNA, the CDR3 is TGTGCCAGCAGCCCCAACAGGCGTTCGAACACCGGGGAGCTGTTTTTT. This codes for CASSPNRRSNTGELFF.

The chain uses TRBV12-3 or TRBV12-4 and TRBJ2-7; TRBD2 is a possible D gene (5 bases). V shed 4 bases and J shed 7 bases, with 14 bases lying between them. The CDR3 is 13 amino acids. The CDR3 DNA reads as TGTGCCAGCAGTTCAGGTCCGGCGGGTGAGCAGTACTTC. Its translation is CASSSGPAGEQYF.

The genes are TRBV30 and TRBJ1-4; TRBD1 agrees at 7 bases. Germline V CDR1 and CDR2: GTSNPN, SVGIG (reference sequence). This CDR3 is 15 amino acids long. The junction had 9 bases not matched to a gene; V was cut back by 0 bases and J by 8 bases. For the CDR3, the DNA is TGTGCCTGGAGTGTAGGAGCAGGGGGTCCGGAAAAACTGTTTTTT. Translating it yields CAWSVGAGGPEKLFF.

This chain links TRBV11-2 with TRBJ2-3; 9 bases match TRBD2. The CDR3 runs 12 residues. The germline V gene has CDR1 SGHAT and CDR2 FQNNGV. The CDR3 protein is CGSGRTIDTQYF. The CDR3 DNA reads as TGTGGGAGCGGGAGGACAATTGATACGCAGTATTTT.

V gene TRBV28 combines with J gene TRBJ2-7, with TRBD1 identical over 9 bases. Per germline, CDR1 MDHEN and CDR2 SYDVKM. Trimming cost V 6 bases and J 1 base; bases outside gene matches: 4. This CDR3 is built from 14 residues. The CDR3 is CASRSTGGSYEQYF. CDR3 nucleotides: TGTGCCAGCAGGTCGACAGGGGGGTCCTACGAGCAGTACTTC.

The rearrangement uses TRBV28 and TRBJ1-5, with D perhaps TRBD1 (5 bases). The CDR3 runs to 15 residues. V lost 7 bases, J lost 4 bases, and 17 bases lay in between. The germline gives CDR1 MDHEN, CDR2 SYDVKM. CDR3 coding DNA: TGTGCCAGCAAGGGGATGGGGAACCGAAATCAGCCCCAGCATTTT. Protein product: CASKGMGNRNQPQHF.

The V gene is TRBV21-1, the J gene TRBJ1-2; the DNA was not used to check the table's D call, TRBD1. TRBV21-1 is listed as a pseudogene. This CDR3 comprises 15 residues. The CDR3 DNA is TGTGCCAGCAGCGTCCGGGACAATCAGACCTATGGCTACACCTTC. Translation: CASSVRDNQTYGYTF.